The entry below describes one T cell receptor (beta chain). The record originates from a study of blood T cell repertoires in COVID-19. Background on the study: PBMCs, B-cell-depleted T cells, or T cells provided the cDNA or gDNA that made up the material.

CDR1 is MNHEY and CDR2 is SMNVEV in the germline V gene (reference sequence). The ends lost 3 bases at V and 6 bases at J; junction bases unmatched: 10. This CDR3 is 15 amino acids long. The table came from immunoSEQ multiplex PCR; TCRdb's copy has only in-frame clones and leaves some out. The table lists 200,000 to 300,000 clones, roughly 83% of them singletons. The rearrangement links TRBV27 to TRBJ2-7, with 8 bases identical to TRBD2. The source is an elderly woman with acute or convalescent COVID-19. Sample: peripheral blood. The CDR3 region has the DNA TGTGCCAGCAGTTTGGGCAGCGGGGGCCTTCTCGAGCAGTACTTC. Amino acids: CASSLGSGGLLEQYF.